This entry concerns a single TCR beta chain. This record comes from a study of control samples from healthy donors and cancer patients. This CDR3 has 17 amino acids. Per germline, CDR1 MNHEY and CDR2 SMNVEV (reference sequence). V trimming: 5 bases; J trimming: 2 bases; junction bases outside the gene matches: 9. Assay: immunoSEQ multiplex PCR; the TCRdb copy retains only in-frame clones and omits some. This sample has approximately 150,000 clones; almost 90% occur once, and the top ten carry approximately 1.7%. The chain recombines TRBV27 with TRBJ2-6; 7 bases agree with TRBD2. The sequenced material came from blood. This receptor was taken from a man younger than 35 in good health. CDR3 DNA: TGTGCCAGCAGTCCCCAGGGCCGGGGGGCTGGGGCCAACGTCCTGACTTTC. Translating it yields CASSPQGRGAGANVLTF.